The subject of this entry is one T cell receptor beta chain. Sequenced by immunoSEQ multiplex PCR; TCRdb stores in-frame clones only, minus some. The profile shows 9,000 to 13,000 clones, 75% to 90% of them singletons. Time point given: pre-treatment baseline. This record belongs to a study of blood T cell dynamics during melanoma immunotherapy. Study summary: Standard first-line treatment here was pembrolizumab or nivolumab plus ipilimumab in metastatic melanoma.

The germline CDR1 and CDR2 sequences are MDHEN and SYDVKM. Trimming cost V 7 bases and J 2 bases, with 8 bases left between them. The CDR3 spans 12 residues. The sequenced sample was blood, obtained from a patient treated with checkpoint blockade. This sequence joins TRBV28 and TRBJ1-2; unclear D gene. This receptor was taken from a human donor with melanoma. Written as DNA, the CDR3 is TGTGCCAGCACCCAAATCAACTATGGCTACACCTTC. Translation: CASTQINYGYTF.